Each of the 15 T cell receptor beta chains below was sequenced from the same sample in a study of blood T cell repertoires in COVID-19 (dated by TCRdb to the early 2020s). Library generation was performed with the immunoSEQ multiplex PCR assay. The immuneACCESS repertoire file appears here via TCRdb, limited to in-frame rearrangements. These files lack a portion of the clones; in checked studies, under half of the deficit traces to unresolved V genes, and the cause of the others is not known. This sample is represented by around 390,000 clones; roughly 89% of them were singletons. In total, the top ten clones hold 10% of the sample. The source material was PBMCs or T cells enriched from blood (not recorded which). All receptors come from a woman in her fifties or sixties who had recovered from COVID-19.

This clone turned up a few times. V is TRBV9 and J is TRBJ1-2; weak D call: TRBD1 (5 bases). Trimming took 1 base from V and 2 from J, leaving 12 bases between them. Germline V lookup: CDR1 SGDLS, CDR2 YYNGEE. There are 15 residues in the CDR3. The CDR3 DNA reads TGTGCCAGCAGCGTACGGTCGGGGGTGAACTATGGCTACACCTTC. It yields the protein CASSVRSGVNYGYTF.

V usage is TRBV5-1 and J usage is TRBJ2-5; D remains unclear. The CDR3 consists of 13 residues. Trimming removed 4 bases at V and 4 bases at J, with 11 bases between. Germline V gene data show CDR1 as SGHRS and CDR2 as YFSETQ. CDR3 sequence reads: CASSPKMRETQYF. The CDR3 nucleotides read TGCGCCAGCAGCCCGAAGATGAGAGAGACCCAGTACTTC.

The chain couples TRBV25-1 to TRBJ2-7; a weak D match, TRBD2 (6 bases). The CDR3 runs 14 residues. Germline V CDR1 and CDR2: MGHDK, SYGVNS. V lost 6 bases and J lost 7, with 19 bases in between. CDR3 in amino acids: CASSPPGGAREQYF. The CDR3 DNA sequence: TGTGCCAGCAGCCCGCCCGGGGGAGCGCGGGAGCAGTACTTC.

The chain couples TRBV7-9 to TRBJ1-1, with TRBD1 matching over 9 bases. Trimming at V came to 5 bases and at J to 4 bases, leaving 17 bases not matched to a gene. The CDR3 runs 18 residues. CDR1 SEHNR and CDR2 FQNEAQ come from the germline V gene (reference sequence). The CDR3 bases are TGTGCCAGCAGCCCGGACAGGGACAGGGAATATGGTGGCACTGAAGCTTTCTTT. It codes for CASSPDRDREYGGTEAFF.

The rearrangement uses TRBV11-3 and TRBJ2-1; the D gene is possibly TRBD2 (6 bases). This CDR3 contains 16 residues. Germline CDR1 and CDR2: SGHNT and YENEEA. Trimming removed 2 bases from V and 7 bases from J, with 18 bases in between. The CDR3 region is CASSLFSTSSVNEQFF. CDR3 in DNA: TGTGCCAGCAGCTTATTTTCCACGTCTAGCGTAAATGAGCAGTTCTTC. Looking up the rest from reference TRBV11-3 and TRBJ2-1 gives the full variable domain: EAGVVQSPRYKIIEKKQPVAFWCNPISGHNTLYWYLQNLGQGPELLIRYENEEAVDDSQLPKDRFSAERLKGVDSTLKIQPAELGDSAVYLCASSLFSTSSVNEQFFGPGTRLTVL.

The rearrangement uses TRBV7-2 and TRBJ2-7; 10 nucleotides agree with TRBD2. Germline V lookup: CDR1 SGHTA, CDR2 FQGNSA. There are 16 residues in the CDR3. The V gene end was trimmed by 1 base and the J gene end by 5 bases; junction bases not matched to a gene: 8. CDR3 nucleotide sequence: TGTGCCAGCAGCTTAGTTGGTAGCGGGGGGCCCCACGAGCAGTACTTC. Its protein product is CASSLVGSGGPHEQYF.

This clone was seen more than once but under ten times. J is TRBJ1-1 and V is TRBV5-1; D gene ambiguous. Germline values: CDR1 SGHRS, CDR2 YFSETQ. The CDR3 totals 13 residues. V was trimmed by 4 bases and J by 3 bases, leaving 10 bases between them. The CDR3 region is CASSDPGDTEAFF. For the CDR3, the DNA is TGCGCCAGCAGCGATCCCGGGGACACTGAAGCTTTCTTT.

DNA of the CDR3: TGTGCCAGCCTAGCGGCGGGGAGCGGTGAAGCTTTCTTT. Translating it yields CASLAAGSGEAFF. This sequence joins TRBV6-5 and TRBJ1-1; D ambiguous. This CDR3 spans 13 amino acids. Trimming left V 8 bases short and J 7 bases short, with 17 bases between. Germline V gene lookup returns CDR1 MNHEY and CDR2 SVGAGI.

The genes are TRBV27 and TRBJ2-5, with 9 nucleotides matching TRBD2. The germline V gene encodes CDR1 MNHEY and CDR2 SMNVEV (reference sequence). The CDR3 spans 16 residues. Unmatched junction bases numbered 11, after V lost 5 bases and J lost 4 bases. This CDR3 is CASSHYRGGAGETQYF. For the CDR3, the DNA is TGTGCCAGCAGTCACTACCGCGGGGGGGCCGGAGAGACCCAGTACTTC.

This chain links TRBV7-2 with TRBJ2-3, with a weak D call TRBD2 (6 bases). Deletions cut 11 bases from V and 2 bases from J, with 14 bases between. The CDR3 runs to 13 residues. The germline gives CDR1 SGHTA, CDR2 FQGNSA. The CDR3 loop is CASGDSVTDTQYF. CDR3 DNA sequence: TGTGCCTCGGGGGACTCCGTCACAGATACGCAGTATTTT.

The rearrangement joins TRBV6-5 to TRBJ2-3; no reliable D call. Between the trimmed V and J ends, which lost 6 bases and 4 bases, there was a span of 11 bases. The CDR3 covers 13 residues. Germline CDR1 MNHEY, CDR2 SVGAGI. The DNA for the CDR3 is TGTGCCAGCAGGGCCCCCTGGCCAGATACGCAGTATTTT. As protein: CASRAPWPDTQYF.

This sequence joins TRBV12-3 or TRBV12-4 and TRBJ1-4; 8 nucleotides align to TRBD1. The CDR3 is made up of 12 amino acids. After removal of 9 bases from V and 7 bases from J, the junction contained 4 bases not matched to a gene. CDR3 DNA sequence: TGTGCCAGTGGACAGGGTGGTGAAAAACTGTTTTTT. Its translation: CASGQGGEKLFF.

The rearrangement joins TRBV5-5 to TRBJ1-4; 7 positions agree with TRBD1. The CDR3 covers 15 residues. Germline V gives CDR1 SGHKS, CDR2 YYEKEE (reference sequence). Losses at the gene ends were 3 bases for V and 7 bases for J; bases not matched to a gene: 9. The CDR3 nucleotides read TGTGCCAGCAGCTCTCGGACAGGTCGGAGTGAAAAACTGTTTTTT. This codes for CASSSRTGRSEKLFF.

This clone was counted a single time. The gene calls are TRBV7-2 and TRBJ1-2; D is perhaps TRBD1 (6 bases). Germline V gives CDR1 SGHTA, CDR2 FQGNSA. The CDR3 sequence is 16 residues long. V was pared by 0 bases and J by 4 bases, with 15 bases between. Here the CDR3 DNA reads TGTGCCAGCAGCTTAGCATCAGGGGCGCAGGTCTATGGCTACACCTTC. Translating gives CASSLASGAQVYGYTF.

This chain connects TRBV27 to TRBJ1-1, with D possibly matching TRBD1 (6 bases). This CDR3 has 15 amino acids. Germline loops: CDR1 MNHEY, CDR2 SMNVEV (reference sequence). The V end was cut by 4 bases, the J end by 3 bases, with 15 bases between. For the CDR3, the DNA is TGTGCCAGCAGTTGGGGAGGGGGAGGTTACACTGAAGCTTTCTTT. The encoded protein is CASSWGGGGYTEAFF.